One and the same sample provided the 24 T cell receptor beta chains below, sequenced in a study of T cell repertoires in cytomegalovirus infection (dated by TCRdb to the late 2010s). Sequencing took place on an Illumina HiSeq 1500. TCRdb redid the processing of the public reads, applying fastp at Q25 and MiXCR, and retained in-frame beta chains. Every entry covers one CDR3 protein and lists the most common genes and DNA from its rows. The sample has around 200,000 distinct CDR3 sequences on record, about 15% of them singletons. The ten most abundant clones make up under 30% of the sample. The sample was CD8+ T cells from PBMCs. The receptors come from a human donor in good health (CMV status not recorded). Some clones in this sample may be carry-over from other donors' samples.

This clonotype showed up just a few times. The chain links TRBV9 to TRBJ1-2, with a weak D call TRBD1 (6 bases). There are 15 residues in the CDR3. Looked up from germline, CDR1 is SGDLS and CDR2 is YYNGEE. Trimming removed 4 bases from V and 2 bases from J, with 15 bases in between. CDR3 DNA sequence: TGTGCCAGCAGCCACAGACAGGCATCAAACTATGGCTACACCTTC. This translates into CASSHRQASNYGYTF.

The sample holds a few counts of this clonotype. The chain recombines TRBV7-9 with TRBJ2-3; D is uncertain. Deletions cut 7 bases from V and 0 bases from J, with 20 bases between. The CDR3 covers 17 residues. CDR1 is SEHNR, CDR2 FQNEAQ, per germline (reference sequence). CDR3 protein: CASTKLRARSSTDTQYF. The CDR3 region has the DNA TGTGCCAGCACCAAGCTTAGGGCCCGTTCTAGCACAGATACGCAGTATTTT.

This chain connects TRBV12-3 or TRBV12-4 to TRBJ2-7, with D maybe TRBD2 (6 bases). The CDR3 has 15 residues. With 6 bases removed from V and 2 bases from J, the gap between germline ends came to 17 bases. In DNA, the CDR3 is TGTGCCAGCAGCCTCGGGACTTCTTCACCCTACGAGCAGTACTTC. It encodes CASSLGTSSPYEQYF.

CDR3 sequence (DNA): TGTGCCAGCAGCCAGGGACAGGGGAGTCAGCCCCAGCATTTT. Protein: CASSQGQGSQPQHF. This chain connects TRBV7-6 to TRBJ1-5; 10 positions match TRBD1. The germline V gene has CDR1 SGHVS and CDR2 FNYEAQ. After removal of 5 bases from V and 6 bases from J, the junction contained 4 bases not matched to a gene. This CDR3 has 14 amino acids.

This clonotype was detected a few times. This CDR3 is CASSGTPGQVHEQYF. The CDR3 nucleotides are TGTGCCAGCAGCGGAACTCCGGGACAGGTGCACGAGCAGTACTTC. The rearrangement links TRBV14 to TRBJ2-7; 8 bases align to TRBD1. The CDR3 runs to 15 residues. Per germline, CDR1 SGHDN and CDR2 FVKESK. With 5 bases clipped from V and 5 bases from J, the junction kept 11 bases outside the gene matches.

This clonotype was observed a handful of times. This chain joins TRBV7-9 and TRBJ1-2; the D gene is possibly TRBD1 (5 bases). Germline V gene data show CDR1 as SEHNR and CDR2 as FQNEAQ (reference sequence). V shed 1 base and J shed 4 bases, with 7 bases lying between them. The CDR3 is made up of 13 amino acids. CDR3 residues: CASSLGQSYGYTF. In nucleotides, the CDR3 is TGTGCCAGCAGCTTAGGACAGAGCTATGGCTACACCTTC.

The rearrangement links TRBV24-1 to TRBJ1-1, with D perhaps TRBD1 (6 bases). The germline V and J ends were trimmed by 2 bases and 5 bases, with 11 bases remaining between them. The CDR3 is 14 amino acids. Germline assignment: CDR1 KGHDR and CDR2 SFDVKD. The CDR3 region has the DNA TGTGCCACCAGTGATTCCACAGGGAGGACTGAAGCTTTCTTT. Protein sequence: CATSDSTGRTEAFF.

The chain recombines TRBV28 with TRBJ2-5; 7 bases line up with TRBD1. This CDR3 is built from 15 residues. Trimming cost V 5 bases and J 3 bases; bases outside gene matches: 9. Germline loops: CDR1 MDHEN, CDR2 SYDVKM. The chain's CDR3 is CASSLTGANKETQYF. The CDR3 bases are TGTGCCAGCAGTCTAACAGGGGCGAATAAAGAGACCCAGTACTTC.

This clonotype has more than one count but fewer than ten. The J gene is TRBJ2-7, the V gene TRBV6-2 or TRBV6-3, with D unclear. Looked up from germline, CDR1 is MNHEY and CDR2 is SVGEGT. Trimming shortened V by 6 bases and J by 4 bases, and 13 bases separated the two germline ends. The length of the CDR3 is 13 residues. The CDR3 here is CASRSGDIYEQYF. The CDR3 coding sequence is TGTGCCAGCAGATCCGGTGATATTTACGAGCAGTACTTC.

In its sample, this clonotype was seen a few times. The J gene is TRBJ2-2, the V gene TRBV6-1; 7 nucleotides align to TRBD1. J lost 5 bases, V lost 8 bases, and 8 bases had no gene match. There are 14 residues in the CDR3. Looked up from germline, CDR1 is MNHNS and CDR2 is SASEGT. For the CDR3, the DNA is TGTGCCAGCTTACCCGGGACAGAAACCGGGGAGCTGTTTTTT. Translated: CASLPGTETGELFF.

With regard to this clonotype: A read error may account for a junction end that differs from germline. V usage is TRBV12-3 or TRBV12-4 and J usage is TRBJ2-7; D call uncertain. The CDR3 runs to 12 residues. This CDR3 is CANSFTVGEQYF. The CDR3 DNA is TGTGCCAACAGTTTTACGGTGGGAGAGCAGTACTTC.

This chain connects TRBV28 to TRBJ2-1; D call uncertain. The V gene's germline CDR1 is MDHEN and CDR2 SYDVKM. The CDR3 has 13 amino acids. V shed 2 bases and J shed 6 bases, with 8 bases lying between them. Here the CDR3 DNA reads TGTGCCAGCAGTTTAGGTCTCGCCAATGAGCAGTTCTTC. This sequence encodes CASSLGLANEQFF.

The genes are TRBV7-8 and TRBJ2-3; 12 bases are shared with TRBD2. Unmatched junction bases numbered 2, after V lost 4 bases and J lost 3 bases. CDR3 length: 15 amino acids. Germline CDR1 reads SGHVS; CDR2 reads FQNEAQ. CDR3 bases: TGTGCCAGCAGCTGGACTAGCGGGACTACAGATACGCAGTATTTT. This sequence encodes CASSWTSGTTDTQYF.

This clonotype showed up just a few times. The chain couples TRBV4-1 to TRBJ1-1, with 7 nucleotides matching TRBD1. Per the germline V gene, CDR1 is MGHRA and CDR2 is YSYEKL. V was clipped by 1 base and J by 4 bases; unmatched bases: 3. The CDR3 is 14 residues long. The CDR3 region is CASSQGSGGTEAFF. CDR3 DNA sequence: TGCGCCAGCAGCCAAGGGTCAGGGGGCACTGAAGCTTTCTTT.

This clonotype was recorded a few times. This chain links TRBV7-8 with TRBJ2-1, with D tentatively TRBD2 (5 bases). The CDR3 is 15 amino acids. The ends were cut back, 5 bases at V and 3 bases at J, with 14 bases in the middle. CDR1 is SGHVS, CDR2 FQNEAQ, per germline. The DNA for the CDR3 is TGTGCCAGCAGCGTGGACTTCCTCATCTACAATGAGCAGTTCTTC. Translated, it gives CASSVDFLIYNEQFF.

This clonotype was detected only a few times. CDR3 bases: TGTGCCAGCAGCGGCCCGTTGACAGGTCTTTTCGGAAACACCATATATTTT. Encoded protein: CASSGPLTGLFGNTIYF. The gene calls are TRBV4-2 and TRBJ1-3, with D possibly TRBD1 on 6 matching bases. Trimming cost V 5 bases and J 4 bases, with 21 bases left between them. Germline CDR1 and CDR2: LGHNA and YNFKEQ. The CDR3 length is 17 residues.

Written as DNA, the CDR3 is TGCAGTGCTAGAGATCATCGGGGTGGTAATTCACCCCTCCACTTT. Translating it yields CSARDHRGGNSPLHF. This rearrangement joins TRBV20-1 to TRBJ1-6; D gene ambiguous. The CDR3 length is 15 residues. Germline CDR1 DFQATT, CDR2 SNEGSKA (reference sequence). Trimming pared 0 bases from V and 6 bases from J, leaving 12 bases between.

This clonotype appeared a few times. The rearrangement joins TRBV28 to TRBJ2-5; 9 bases agree with TRBD1. Per the germline V gene, CDR1 is MDHEN and CDR2 is SYDVKM. J gave up 1 base and V 6 bases, and 3 bases lay outside the gene matches. The CDR3 contains 14 residues. Here the CDR3 reads CASSRTGVQETQYF. For the CDR3, the DNA is TGTGCCAGCAGCCGGACAGGGGTCCAAGAGACCCAGTACTTC. The whole variable domain, remainder taken from reference TRBV28 and TRBJ2-5, is DVKVTQSSRYLVKRTGEKVFLECVQDMDHENMFWYRQDPGLGLRLIYFSYDVKMKEKGDIPEGYSVSREKKERFSLILESASTNQTSMYLCASSRTGVQETQYFGPGTRLLVL.

This rearrangement joins TRBV28 to TRBJ1-2, with 8 positions matching TRBD1. The CDR3 is 19 amino acids. Germline CDR1 and CDR2: MDHEN and SYDVKM. After removal of 6 bases from V and 4 bases from J, the junction contained 22 bases not matched to a gene. The CDR3 DNA reads as TGTGCCAGCAGGCACAGAACAATCGACAGGGGAAGTAGGGCCTATGGCTACACCTTC. This translates into CASRHRTIDRGSRAYGYTF.

V is TRBV7-9 and J is TRBJ1-2; no firm D call. The V end lost 5 bases, the J end lost 8 bases, and 15 bases lay between the germline ends. The length of the CDR3 is 13 residues. CDR1 is SEHNR, CDR2 FQNEAQ, per germline (reference sequence). The CDR3 protein is CASSRDEGGGYTF. CDR3 coding DNA: TGTGCCAGCAGCCGGGATGAGGGCGGCGGCTACACCTTC.

There are a few counts of this clonotype. V usage is TRBV7-2 and J usage is TRBJ1-1; no definite D call. Trimming left V 4 bases short and J 3 bases short, with 12 bases between. The CDR3 length is 14 residues. Germline V gives CDR1 SGHTA, CDR2 FQGNSA. CDR3 in amino acids: CASSWSVGDTEAFF. Written as DNA, the CDR3 is TGTGCCAGCAGCTGGTCGGTCGGAGACACTGAAGCTTTCTTT.

This clonotype occurred a few times. The chain carries TRBV29-1 and TRBJ1-1; possibly TRBD1 for D (6 bases). Trimming took off 6 bases at V and 4 bases at J, with 18 bases between the two ends. Germline loops: CDR1 SQVTM, CDR2 ANQGSEA. The CDR3 totals 14 residues. The CDR3 loop reads CSVANREKVTEAFF. Written as DNA, the CDR3 is TGCAGCGTGGCTAACAGGGAGAAAGTCACTGAAGCTTTCTTT.

The CDR3 here is CASSEGQEGYEQYF. The CDR3 nucleotides are TGTGCCAGCAGTGAGGGGCAGGAGGGCTACGAGCAGTACTTC. V is TRBV6-1 and J is TRBJ2-7, with a weak D call TRBD2 (6 bases). From germline, CDR1 is MNHNS and CDR2 SASEGT. Trimming left V 3 bases short and J 3 bases short, with 12 bases between. The CDR3 has 14 residues.

This clonotype appeared a few times. This rearrangement joins TRBV7-2 to TRBJ2-5; D may be TRBD1 (5 bases). V dropped 5 bases and J dropped 1 base, with 17 bases sitting between them. Germline lookup yields CDR1 SGHTA and CDR2 FQGNSA. The CDR3 totals 16 residues. The CDR3 spells CASSRPKDSIQETQYF. CDR3 nucleotides: TGTGCCAGCAGCCGACCGAAAGACAGCATCCAAGAGACCCAGTACTTC.